This note documents a single TCR beta chain sequence. The sample is drawn from a study of T cell changes during pregnancy in multiple sclerosis. Profiled with immunoSEQ multiplex PCR; TCRdb holds only in-frame clones, not every one. The sample lists fewer than 85,000 clones, roughly 96% seen once, with approximately 1% in the top ten. The CDR3 is 14 residues long. Germline V gives CDR1 GTSNPN, CDR2 SVGIG (reference sequence). The V and J ends lost 2 bases and 1 base respectively, with 10 bases between them. The chain combines TRBV30 with TRBJ2-3; a possible D gene is TRBD1 (6 bases). The TCR comes from a female donor with multiple sclerosis, enrolled in a pregnancy study. Here the sequenced sample was peripheral blood, taken in the second trimester of pregnancy. The DNA of the CDR3 is TGTGCCTGGAGTCACCCAGGGGGCACAGATACGCAGTATTTT. Encoded protein: CAWSHPGGTDTQYF.